Reported below is one T cell receptor (beta chain). In the authors' workflow: Estimated nucleated cell counts came from reference gene primer amplification. Generated by immunoSEQ multiplex PCR, the TCRdb table keeps only in-frame clones and is missing some. From that table come the V and J calls and clone size; the DNA was used to work out D and trimming. The sample gives about 110,000 clones, approximately 80% of which show up once; 7.9% is in the top ten. This sample is drawn from a study of blood T cell repertoires in COVID-19. Study details: Italy, Spain and the United States were the sources of the convalescent and acute COVID-19 samples. Sample material is recorded as cDNA or gDNA derived from T cells, B-cell-depleted T cells, or PBMCs.

V shed 7 bases and J 1 base; nucleotides not matched to a gene: 19. Germline lookup yields CDR1 MDHEN and CDR2 SYDVKM. This CDR3 spans 19 amino acids. The TCR sequence derives from a woman older than 75 with active or convalescent COVID-19. The J gene is TRBJ2-1, the V gene TRBV28, with 7 bases aligning to TRBD2. What was sequenced was peripheral blood. DNA of the CDR3: TGTGCCAGCATCCCTGCGGGAGCGGGGCCAATCTTTTCCTACAATGAGCAGTTCTTC. Translating it yields CASIPAGAGPIFSYNEQFF.